These 32 T cell receptor beta chains were all obtained from the same sample, sequenced in a study of cytomegalovirus exposure and HLA in healthy donors. The study ran its PCR with 60 Vbeta and 13 Jbeta primers. Generated by immunoSEQ multiplex PCR, the TCRdb table keeps only in-frame clones and is missing some. The data show roughly 240,000 clones, about 85% seen once. The sequencing input was PBMCs. These receptors all stem from a girl aged 2 to 10 in good health and CMV-seronegative.

The CDR3 nucleotides read TGTGCCAGCAGCTCGGACAGGTCCTACGAGCAGTACTTC. Its protein is CASSSDRSYEQYF. This chain joins TRBV7-3 and TRBJ2-7, with TRBD1 identical over 7 bases. The V and J ends lost 4 bases and 1 base, in that order; junction bases with no gene match: 1. This CDR3 comprises 13 residues. The germline V gene has CDR1 SGHTA and CDR2 FQGTGA.

The rearrangement uses TRBV6-5 and TRBJ2-1; D is ambiguous. Germline values: CDR1 MNHEY, CDR2 SVGAGI. The CDR3 extends over 13 amino acids. Between the trimmed V and J ends, which lost 5 bases and 6 bases, there was a span of 11 bases. This CDR3 is CASSLSTGNEQFF. DNA of the CDR3: TGTGCCAGCAGTCTCTCGACTGGCAATGAGCAGTTCTTC.

The chain combines TRBV5-5 with TRBJ2-7; 7 bases are shared with TRBD1. Germline assignment: CDR1 SGHKS and CDR2 YYEKEE (reference sequence). V shed 0 bases, J shed 5 bases, and the junction held 8 bases outside the gene matches. This CDR3 is built from 15 residues. The CDR3 loop reads CASSLALTGFNEQYF. The CDR3 nucleotides are TGTGCCAGCAGCTTGGCTCTGACAGGGTTTAACGAGCAGTACTTC.

This clone occurred once. The chain has TRBV10-1 and TRBJ1-6; D unclear. Germline V CDR1 and CDR2: WNHNN, SYGVQD (reference sequence). The CDR3 covers 15 residues. Between the trimmed V and J ends, which lost 7 bases and 4 bases, there was a span of 14 bases. This chain's CDR3 is CASTPVSNYNSPLHF. Written as DNA, the CDR3 is TGCGCCAGCACCCCGGTCTCTAATTATAATTCACCCCTCCACTTT.

The V and J genes are TRBV2 and TRBJ2-1; TRBD2 agrees at 7 bases. The CDR3 covers 14 residues. V shed 6 bases and J 7 bases; nucleotides not matched to a gene: 9. From germline, CDR1 is SNHLY and CDR2 FYNNEI. Here the CDR3 reads CASRNRGSRNEQFF. The CDR3 DNA is TGTGCCAGCAGAAACCGCGGGAGTCGGAATGAGCAGTTCTTC.

This clone has only one observation. The CDR3 is CASSLLQATSRTDTQYF. CDR3 DNA: TGTGCCAGCAGCTTATTACAGGCGACCTCCCGCACAGATACGCAGTATTTT. The chain combines TRBV11-2 with TRBJ2-3, with a weak D call TRBD1 (5 bases). The germline V and J ends were trimmed by 2 bases and 1 base, with 16 bases remaining between them. Germline V CDR1 and CDR2: SGHAT, FQNNGV. This CDR3 has 17 residues.

The rearrangement links TRBV4-1 to TRBJ2-5; a weak D match, TRBD1 (5 bases). TRBJ2-7 matches the DNA end more closely, so the J call is doubtful. CDR3 length equals 16 residues. Germline V gene sequence: CDR1 MGHRA, CDR2 YSYEKL. As DNA, the CDR3 is TGCGCCAGCAGCCAAGGACCCGACAGCACAGGCTACGAGCAGTACTTC. It yields the protein CASSQGPDSTGYEQYF.

The V call is TRBV30, the J call TRBJ2-3; TRBD2 matches 12 bases. V shed 0 bases, J shed 4 bases, and the junction held 8 bases outside the gene matches. The CDR3 has 17 residues. CDR1 is GTSNPN, CDR2 SVGIG, per germline (reference sequence). For the CDR3, the DNA is TGTGCCTGGAGTGTATCTAGCGGGAGGGCCGGGGCAGATACGCAGTATTTT. Encoded protein: CAWSVSSGRAGADTQYF.

As to this clone: Distinct nucleotide sequences in the sample also encode this CDR3. The J gene is TRBJ1-2, the V gene TRBV27; 7 bases are a match to TRBD1. The CDR3 loop spans 15 amino acids. With 0 bases clipped from V and 3 bases from J, the junction kept 4 bases outside the gene matches. Germline V gives CDR1 MNHEY, CDR2 SMNVEV (reference sequence). The CDR3 loop is CASSLSAGGDYGYTF. The DNA of the CDR3 is TGTGCCAGCAGTTTATCAGCAGGGGGTGACTATGGCTACACCTTC.

This clone was seen only a few times. V gene TRBV30 combines with J gene TRBJ1-3; the match to TRBD1 covers 8 bases. Germline lookup yields CDR1 GTSNPN and CDR2 SVGIG (reference sequence). The trim removed 1 base at V and 3 bases at J, leaving 5 bases unmatched. The CDR3 is made up of 15 amino acids. CDR3 in DNA: TGTGCCTGGAGTGGTCAGGGGGCGCGTGGAAACACCATATATTTT. This sequence encodes CAWSGQGARGNTIYF.

The genes are TRBV27 and TRBJ2-7; D not resolved. This CDR3 is 11 amino acids long. Germline CDR1 is MNHEY and CDR2 is SMNVEV (reference sequence). The V and J ends lost 7 bases and 4 bases respectively, with 8 bases between them. Here the CDR3 reads CASNSGYEQYF. CDR3 bases: TGTGCCAGCAATTCGGGTTACGAGCAGTACTTC.

Regarding this clone: At the DNA level, this CDR3 is encoded by other sequences in the same sample as well. This chain uses TRBV10-3 with TRBJ1-2, with D perhaps matching TRBD1 (6 bases). V dropped 4 bases and J dropped 0 bases, with 6 bases sitting between them. The germline CDR1 and CDR2 sequences are ENHRY and SYGVKD. The CDR3 runs to 13 residues. CDR3 region: CAISGTANYGYTF. CDR3 in DNA: TGTGCCATCAGTGGGACAGCTAACTATGGCTACACCTTC.

The chain carries TRBV6-5 and TRBJ1-1; D remains unclear. There are 12 residues in the CDR3. Germline CDR1 and CDR2: MNHEY and SVGAGI. Trimming pared 1 base from V and 6 bases from J, leaving 6 bases between. The CDR3, as DNA: TGTGCCAGCAGTTACTTGGGCGCTGAAGCTTTCTTT. It translates to CASSYLGAEAFF.

The chain carries TRBV5-1 and TRBJ2-1; TRBD2 matches at 13 bases. The CDR3 totals 18 residues. Trimming cost V 1 base and J 4 bases; bases outside gene matches: 8. Germline loops: CDR1 SGHRS, CDR2 YFSETQ. The CDR3 region is CASSLYRLAGGKYNEQFF. CDR3 DNA: TGCGCCAGCAGCTTGTATAGACTAGCGGGAGGCAAATACAATGAGCAGTTCTTC.

V gene TRBV2 combines with J gene TRBJ1-2; D is unresolved. Germline CDR1 is SNHLY and CDR2 is FYNNEI. Trimming stripped 7 bases from V and 1 base from J, with 10 bases between. The CDR3 covers 13 residues. CDR3 sequence: CASNPPVNYGYTF. The CDR3 nucleotides read TGTGCCAGCAACCCCCCAGTTAACTATGGCTACACCTTC.

The chain couples TRBV9 to TRBJ1-1, with D possibly TRBD1 on 5 matching bases. The CDR3 is made up of 14 amino acids. The V gene's germline CDR1 is SGDLS and CDR2 YYNGEE. Trimming cost V 5 bases and J 5 bases, with 16 bases left between them. CDR3: CASSDPDSWTEAFF. The CDR3 coding sequence is TGTGCCAGCAGTGACCCCGACAGCTGGACTGAAGCTTTCTTT.

This clone was counted a few times. This chain links TRBV2 with TRBJ1-2; no clear D gene. With 4 bases removed from V and 0 bases from J, the gap between germline ends came to 9 bases. Germline V gene sequence: CDR1 SNHLY, CDR2 FYNNEI. CDR3 length: 14 amino acids. CDR3: CASSVDSSNYGYTF. CDR3 sequence (DNA): TGTGCCAGCAGTGTGGACTCCTCTAACTATGGCTACACCTTC.

CDR3: CASSEGQGAVTEAFF. The CDR3, as DNA: TGTGCCAGCAGTGAGGGGCAGGGGGCGGTTACTGAAGCTTTCTTT. The chain is built from TRBV2 and TRBJ1-1; 8 bases fit TRBD1. The CDR3 has 15 amino acids. Per germline, CDR1 SNHLY and CDR2 FYNNEI. V was pared by 3 bases and J by 5 bases, with 8 bases of the junction left unmatched.

The genes are TRBV7-6 and TRBJ2-1; D is unresolved. CDR1 and CDR2 (germline): SGHVS, FNYEAQ. The CDR3 length is 14 residues. The V gene lost 1 base and the J gene lost 7 bases, with 11 bases spanning the gap. CDR3 residues: CASSLVPQVNEQFF. For the CDR3, the DNA is TGTGCCAGCAGCTTAGTGCCCCAGGTTAATGAGCAGTTCTTC. Supplemented by reference TRBV7-6 and TRBJ2-1, the full variable domain reads GAGVSQSPRYKVTKRGQDVALRCDPISGHVSLYWYRQALGQGPEFLTYFNYEAQQDKSGLPNDRFSAERPEGSISTLTIQRTEQRDSAMYRCASSLVPQVNEQFFGPGTRLTVL.

The chain is built from TRBV5-6 and TRBJ2-7; D remains ambiguous. The CDR3 spans 15 residues. Germline assignment: CDR1 SGHDT and CDR2 YYEEEE. Between the trimmed V and J ends, which lost 4 bases and 0 bases, there was a span of 14 bases. The CDR3 loop is CASSPVGGDSYEQYF. The CDR3 DNA reads TGTGCCAGCAGCCCCGTCGGCGGAGACTCCTACGAGCAGTACTTC.

The chain links TRBV10-3 to TRBJ2-5; TRBD1 matches 7 bases. Unmatched junction bases numbered 13, after V lost 3 bases and J lost 3 bases. The CDR3 spans 17 residues. Germline V gives CDR1 ENHRY, CDR2 SYGVKD. DNA for the CDR3: TGTGCCATCAGTGATCCGGGACAGCTTGGGGAAAAAGAGACCCAGTACTTC. Translating gives CAISDPGQLGEKETQYF.

The genes are TRBV27 and TRBJ1-5; D is ambiguous. V gave up 6 bases and J gave up 0 bases, with 12 bases separating them. The CDR3 has 15 residues. Germline V gene lookup returns CDR1 MNHEY and CDR2 SMNVEV (reference sequence). The CDR3 bases are TGTGCCAGCAGCCTCGTCCCTTATAGCAATCAGCCCCAGCATTTT. The encoded protein is CASSLVPYSNQPQHF.

The CDR3 region has the DNA TGTGCCAGCAGTGATTCTGGGAGGGATGAAGCTTTCTTT. Translation: CASSDSGRDEAFF. This chain uses TRBV6-1 with TRBJ1-1, with unresolved D. Trimming cost V 3 bases and J 7 bases, with 12 bases left between them. The CDR3 spans 13 residues. Looked up from germline, CDR1 is MNHNS and CDR2 is SASEGT.

This sequence joins TRBV5-6 and TRBJ2-2, with D maybe TRBD2 (6 bases). Germline values: CDR1 SGHDT, CDR2 YYEEEE. The CDR3 spans 16 residues. V lost 1 base and J lost 1, with 11 bases in between. The CDR3, as DNA: TGTGCCAGCAGCTTGCCCAGACTAGGGAACACCGGGGAGCTGTTTTTT. Translated, it gives CASSLPRLGNTGELFF.

The gene calls are TRBV6-5 and TRBJ1-2; D not resolved. The CDR3 runs 14 residues. In germline, CDR1 is MNHEY, CDR2 SVGAGI. The V and J ends lost 5 bases and 7 bases respectively, with 17 bases between them. The DNA of the CDR3 is TGTGCCAGCAGTGAATTCCCCTCGGCGGGTGGCTACACCTTC. As protein: CASSEFPSAGGYTF.

The chain is built from TRBV19 and TRBJ1-3, with 9 bases identical to TRBD1. V lost 3 bases, J lost 6 bases, and 3 bases stayed unmatched. Germline loops: CDR1 LNHDA, CDR2 SQIVND (reference sequence). The CDR3 is 14 residues long. The CDR3 DNA reads as TGTGCCAGTAGTATCCGGACAGGGGCAAACACCATATATTTT. Amino acid sequence: CASSIRTGANTIYF.

The chain carries TRBV4-1 and TRBJ2-7; 8 bases map to TRBD1. V trimming: 3 bases; J trimming: 6 bases; junction bases outside the gene matches: 10. This CDR3 spans 15 amino acids. The germline V gene has CDR1 MGHRA and CDR2 YSYEKL. CDR3 loop: CASSQTGTGSLEQYF. The CDR3 coding sequence is TGCGCCAGCAGCCAGACCGGGACAGGTTCCCTCGAGCAGTACTTC.

This clone was observed once. V usage is TRBV7-2 and J usage is TRBJ2-2, with no clear D. The V gene's germline CDR1 is SGHTA and CDR2 FQGNSA. The length of the CDR3 is 11 residues. V was trimmed by 5 bases and J by 10 bases, leaving 8 bases between them. Here the CDR3 reads CASSPLLELFF. Written as DNA, the CDR3 is TGTGCCAGCAGCCCTTTGTTGGAGCTGTTTTTT.

Note on this clone: Other DNA sequences in the same sample also yield this CDR3. The chain employs TRBV27 and TRBJ2-7; 9 bases are shared with TRBD1. The J segment lost 2 bases and the V segment lost 4 bases, leaving 3 bases of the junction unmatched. Germline V gene data show CDR1 as MNHEY and CDR2 as SMNVEV (reference sequence). The CDR3 length is 14 residues. DNA for the CDR3: TGTGCCAGCAGTTATGGGACAGGGCCCTACGAGCAGTACTTC. The encoded protein is CASSYGTGPYEQYF.

The V and J genes are TRBV14 and TRBJ2-1; TRBD2 aligns across 13 bases. The junction had 8 bases not matched to a gene; V was cut back by 7 bases and J by 8 bases. The CDR3 has 15 amino acids. Germline CDR1 is SGHDN and CDR2 is FVKESK. The CDR3 region has the DNA TGTGCCAGCACACTAGCGGGAGGGAAAGTCGATGAGCAGTTCTTC. Encoded protein: CASTLAGGKVDEQFF.

A word on this clone: An end of the junction does not agree with germline; a read error may underlie this. The chain employs TRBV7-9 and TRBJ2-1; TRBD2 matches 12 bases. The CDR3 contains 17 residues. The germline CDR1 and CDR2 sequences are SEHNR and FQNEAQ (reference sequence). Written as DNA, the CDR3 is TGTTCCAGCAGCCGACTGACTAGCGGGGGCCGGAACAATGAGCAGTTCTTC. Encoded protein: CSSSRLTSGGRNNEQFF.

V gene TRBV6-1 combines with J gene TRBJ2-7; D possibly corresponds to TRBD1 (5 bases). The CDR3 sequence is 13 residues long. V lost 6 bases, J lost 4 bases, and 13 bases lay in between. Germline lookup yields CDR1 MNHNS and CDR2 SASEGT. The CDR3 region is CASRTGHPYEQYF. DNA for the CDR3: TGTGCCAGCAGGACCGGACACCCATACGAGCAGTACTTC.